The text below deals with one TCR beta chain. In the original workflow: Reference gene primers were amplified, and this amplification served to estimate nucleated cell counts. Method: immunoSEQ multiplex PCR; TCRdb's copy keeps in-frame clones and lacks some. V and J calls and clone size are copied from that table; D and trimming were computed from the DNA. The sample consists of fewer than 350,000 clones, approximately 85% of them appearing once. This record belongs to a study of blood T cell repertoires in COVID-19. The wider study: Sample material is recorded as cDNA or gDNA derived from T cells, B-cell-depleted T cells, or PBMCs.

The CDR3 runs to 15 residues. Germline-derived CDR1 and CDR2 are KGHSH and LQKENI. The ends were cut back, 0 bases at V and 2 bases at J, with 10 bases in the middle. The participants were between roughly 18 and 89 years old and came from about two dozen US areas. Allocation to cohorts depended on clinical history reported by the participants. Sequencing was carried out using PBMCs or T cells enriched from blood (not recorded which). This TCR came from a woman in her twenties or thirties who had recovered from COVID-19. The J gene is TRBJ1-1, the V gene TRBV18, with D perhaps TRBD1 (6 bases). The CDR3 spells CASSPPKGDNTEAFF. The CDR3 region has the DNA TGTGCCAGCTCACCACCGAAGGGGGATAACACTGAAGCTTTCTTT. The full variable domain, with the rest looked up from reference TRBV18 and TRBJ1-1, is NAGVMQNPRHLVRRRGQEARLRCSPMKGHSHVYWYRQLPEEGLKFMVYLQKENIIDESGMPKERFSAEFPKEGPSILRIQQVVRGDSAAYFCASSPPKGDNTEAFFGQGTRLTVV.